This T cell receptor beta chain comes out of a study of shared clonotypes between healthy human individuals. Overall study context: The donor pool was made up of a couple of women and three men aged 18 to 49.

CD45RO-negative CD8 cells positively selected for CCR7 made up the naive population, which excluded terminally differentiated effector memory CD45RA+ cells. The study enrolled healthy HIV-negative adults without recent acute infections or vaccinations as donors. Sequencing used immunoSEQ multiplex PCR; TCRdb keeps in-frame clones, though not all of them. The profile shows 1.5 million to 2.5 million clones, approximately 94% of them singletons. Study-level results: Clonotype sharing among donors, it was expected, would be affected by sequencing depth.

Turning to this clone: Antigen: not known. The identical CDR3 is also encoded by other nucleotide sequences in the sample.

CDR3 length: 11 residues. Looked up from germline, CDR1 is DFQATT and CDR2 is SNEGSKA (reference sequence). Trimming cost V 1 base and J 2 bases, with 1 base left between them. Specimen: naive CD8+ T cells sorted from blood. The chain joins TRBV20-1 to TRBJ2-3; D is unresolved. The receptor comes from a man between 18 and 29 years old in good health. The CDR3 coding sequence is TGCAGTGCTAGAGCCACAGATACGCAGTATTTT. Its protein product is CSARATDTQYF.